This TCR beta chain derives from a study of PD-L1 blockade in urothelial cancer. The germline V gene has CDR1 KGHSH and CDR2 LQKENI. The CDR3 runs 16 residues. Trimming stripped 2 bases from V and 0 bases from J, with 11 bases between. The time point was: pretreatment peripheral blood. Anywhere from 1 to 8 samples came from each patient, spanning pretreatment and on-treatment. Sequencing was performed with immunoSEQ multiplex PCR; in TCRdb, only in-frame clones are kept and a portion is missing. The data show about 63,000 clones, roughly 79% seen once. This clone was observed a single time. The sequences come from PBMCs, collected around atezolizumab (anti-PD-L1) treatment. This clonotype originated in a man in his sixties or seventies with urothelial cancer. This chain joins TRBV18 and TRBJ1-5, with D possibly being TRBD1 (6 bases). This CDR3 is CASSPDEDSSNQPQHF. The CDR3 DNA reads TGTGCCAGCTCACCAGATGAGGACAGTAGCAATCAGCCCCAGCATTTT.